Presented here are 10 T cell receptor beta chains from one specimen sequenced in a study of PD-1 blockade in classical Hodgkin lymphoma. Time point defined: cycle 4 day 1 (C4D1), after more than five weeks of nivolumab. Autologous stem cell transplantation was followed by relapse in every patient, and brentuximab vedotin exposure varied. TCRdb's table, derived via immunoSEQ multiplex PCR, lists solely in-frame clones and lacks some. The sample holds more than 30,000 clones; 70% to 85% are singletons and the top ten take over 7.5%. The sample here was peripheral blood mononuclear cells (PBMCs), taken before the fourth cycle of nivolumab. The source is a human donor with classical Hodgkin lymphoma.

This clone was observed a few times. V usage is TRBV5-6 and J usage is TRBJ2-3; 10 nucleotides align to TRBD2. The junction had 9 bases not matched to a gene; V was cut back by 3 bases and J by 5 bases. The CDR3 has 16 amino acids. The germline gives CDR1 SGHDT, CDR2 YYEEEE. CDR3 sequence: CASSWGSGGFGDTQYF. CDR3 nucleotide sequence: TGTGCCAGCAGCTGGGGTAGCGGGGGGTTCGGAGATACGCAGTATTTT.

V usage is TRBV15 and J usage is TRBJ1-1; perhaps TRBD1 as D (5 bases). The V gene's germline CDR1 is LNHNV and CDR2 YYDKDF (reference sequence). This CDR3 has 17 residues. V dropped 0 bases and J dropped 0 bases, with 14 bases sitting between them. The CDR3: CATSRDEVGQMNTEAFF. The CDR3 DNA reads TGTGCCACCAGCAGAGATGAGGTTGGACAAATGAACACTGAAGCTTTCTTT.

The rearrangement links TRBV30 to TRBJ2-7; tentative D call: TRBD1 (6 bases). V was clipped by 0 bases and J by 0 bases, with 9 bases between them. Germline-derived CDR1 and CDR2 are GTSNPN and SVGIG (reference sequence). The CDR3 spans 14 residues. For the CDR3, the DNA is TGTGCCTGGAGTGTAGGACAGTCCTCCTACGAGCAGTACTTC. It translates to CAWSVGQSSYEQYF.

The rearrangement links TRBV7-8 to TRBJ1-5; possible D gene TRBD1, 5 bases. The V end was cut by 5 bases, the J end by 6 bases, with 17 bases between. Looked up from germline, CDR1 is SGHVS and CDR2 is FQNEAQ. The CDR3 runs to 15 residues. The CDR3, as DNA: TGTGCCAGCAGCCCCGAAGGCAGGCAGGGTCAGCCCCAGCATTTT. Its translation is CASSPEGRQGQPQHF. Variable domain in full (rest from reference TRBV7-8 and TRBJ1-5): GAGVSQSPRYKVAKRGQDVALRCDPISGHVSLFWYQQALGQGPEFLTYFQNEAQLDKSGLPSDRFFAERPEGSVSTLKIQRTQQEDSAVYLCASSPEGRQGQPQHFGDGTRLSIL.

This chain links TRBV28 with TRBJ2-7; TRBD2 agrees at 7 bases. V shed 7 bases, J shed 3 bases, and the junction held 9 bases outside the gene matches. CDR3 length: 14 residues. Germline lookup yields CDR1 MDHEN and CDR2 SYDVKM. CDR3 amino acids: CASTLGGFGYEQYF. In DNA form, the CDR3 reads TGTGCCAGCACCCTGGGAGGGTTTGGCTACGAGCAGTACTTC.

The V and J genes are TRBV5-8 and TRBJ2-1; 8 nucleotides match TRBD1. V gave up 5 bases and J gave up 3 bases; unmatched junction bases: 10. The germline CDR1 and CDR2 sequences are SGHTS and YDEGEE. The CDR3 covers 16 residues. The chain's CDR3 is CASRRDRWGDYNEQFF. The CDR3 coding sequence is TGTGCCAGCAGAAGGGACAGGTGGGGGGACTACAATGAGCAGTTCTTC.

CDR3 sequence: CASSPRREGGDFEQYF. CDR3 DNA: TGTGCCAGCAGCCCCCGCCGGGAGGGGGGGGATTTCGAGCAGTACTTC. The gene calls are TRBV6-8 and TRBJ2-7; the match to TRBD2 covers 8 bases. With 6 bases clipped from V and 6 bases from J, the junction kept 16 bases outside the gene matches. This CDR3 has 16 residues. The V gene's germline CDR1 is MNHGY and CDR2 SAAAGT.

CDR3 residues: CASSLDGIGLNEQFF. The CDR3 DNA is TGTGCCAGCAGCTTAGATGGGATCGGCTTGAATGAGCAGTTCTTC. The rearrangement uses TRBV7-2 and TRBJ2-1; D remains unclear. This CDR3 region has 15 residues. Trimming shortened V by 1 base and J by 7 bases, and 14 bases separated the two germline ends. The germline CDR1 and CDR2 sequences are SGHTA and FQGNSA.

CDR3 coding DNA: TGTGCCAGCAGCGAGTCCCGAACGGGGTTAGAGTATGGCTACACCTTC. Translating gives CASSESRTGLEYGYTF. The rearrangement joins TRBV9 to TRBJ1-2; D is unresolved. The ends were cut back, 3 bases at V and 5 bases at J, with 20 bases in the middle. From germline, CDR1 is SGDLS and CDR2 YYNGEE. This CDR3 comprises 16 residues. The entire variable domain, with the rest obtained from reference TRBV9 and TRBJ1-2, is as follows: DSGVTQTPKHLITATGQRVTLRCSPRSGDLSVYWYQQSLDQGLQFLIQYYNGEERAKGNILERFSAQQFPDLHSELNLSSLELGDSALYFCASSESRTGLEYGYTFGSGTRLTVV.

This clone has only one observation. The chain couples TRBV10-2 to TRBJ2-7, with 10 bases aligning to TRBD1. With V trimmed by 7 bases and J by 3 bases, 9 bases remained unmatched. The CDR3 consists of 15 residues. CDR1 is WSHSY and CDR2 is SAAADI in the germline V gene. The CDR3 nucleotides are TGCGCCAGCAAGTGGGGGGACAGGGGAGACTACGAGCAGTACTTC. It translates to CASKWGDRGDYEQYF.